A selection of T cell receptor beta chains follows, all from one sample in a study of a mutant IDH1 vaccine in newly diagnosed glioma. Profiling relied on immunoSEQ multiplex PCR, and the TCRdb table lists in-frame clones only, not all of them. The sample lists 26,000 or so clones; roughly 85% were seen once. The antigens these receptors bind are not known. The sample was PBMCs, taken from a glioma patient whose treatment included an IDH1 peptide vaccine. The source is a woman between 25 and 40 years old with glioma. CDR3s include the opening cysteine and the closing phenylalanine or tryptophan. A D gene is named only where the DNA matches it firmly. Size values are once, few and many counts, or a class for expanded clones, and some rows have none.

J | V | D | size | CDR3 | DNA
TRBJ2-7 | TRBV10-2 | . | . | CASSESYSLSYEQYF | TGCGCCAGCAGTGAGTCGTACAGTCTCTCCTACGAGCAGTACTTC
TRBJ2-5 | TRBV5-1 | . | once | CASSLAGPTETQYF | TGCGCCAGCAGCTTGGCGGGACCCACAGAGACCCAGTACTTC
TRBJ1-1 | TRBV7-9 | . | . | CASSPQTRRGNTEAFF | TGTGCCAGCAGCCCCCAGACTCGTCGGGGGAACACTGAAGCTTTCTTT
TRBJ1-2 | TRBV4-1 | TRBD1 | . | CASQPLGQGGSYGYTF | TGCGCCAGCCAACCCTTGGGACAGGGTGGGAGCTATGGCTACACCTTC
TRBJ2-7 | TRBV12-5 | . | once | CASGFPRGSTYEQYF | TGTGCTAGTGGTTTCCCCAGGGGATCCACCTACGAGCAGTACTTC
TRBJ2-7 | TRBV9 | TRBD2 | . | CASSVAIAGGRNEQYF | TGTGCCAGCAGCGTAGCTATAGCGGGGGGGCGTAACGAGCAGTACTTC
TRBJ2-5 | TRBV9 | TRBD1 | . | CASSFRTGGQETQYF | TGTGCCAGCAGCTTCAGGACAGGGGGACAAGAGACCCAGTACTTC
TRBJ1-1 | TRBV5-1 | . | once | CASSPQSYLNTEAFF | TGCGCCAGCAGTCCACAGTCCTACCTGAACACTGAAGCTTTCTTT
TRBJ1-1 | TRBV5-1 | TRBD1 | . | CASSFTGGAWGAFF | TGCGCCAGCAGCTTCACAGGGGGGGCCTGGGGAGCTTTCTTT
TRBJ1-1 | TRBV19 | . | . | CASSMYSEAFF | TGTGCCAGTAGTATGTACAGTGAAGCTTTCTTT
TRBJ1-2 | TRBV18 | . | . | CASSPGREFGYTF | TGTGCCAGCTCACCGGGCAGGGAATTTGGCTACACCTTC
TRBJ2-5 | TRBV7-3 | TRBD1 | few | CASSLAGTGGSETQYF | TGTGCCAGCAGCCTCGCCGGGACAGGGGGATCAGAGACCCAGTACTTC
TRBJ2-2 | TRBV9 | . | . | CASTPRLGNTGELFF | TGTGCCAGCACTCCCAGGCTGGGAAACACCGGGGAGCTGTTTTTT
TRBJ1-1 | TRBV7-9 | TRBD1 | few | CASSLSGQGSTEAFF | TGTGCCAGCAGCTTATCCGGACAGGGCTCCACTGAAGCTTTCTTT
TRBJ1-4 | TRBV6-5 | . | . | CASRSSGKTGEKLFF | TGTGCCAGCAGATCATCCGGGAAGACGGGCGAAAAACTGTTTTTT
TRBJ1-5 | TRBV6-1 | TRBD1 | . | CASSFGQVSNQPQHF | TGTGCCAGCAGCTTTGGACAGGTTAGCAATCAGCCCCAGCATTTT
TRBJ1-1 | TRBV7-8 | . | . | CASSPFHTEAFF | TGTGCCAGCAGCCCATTCCACACTGAAGCTTTCTTT
TRBJ1-1 | TRBV27 | . | medium-sized | CASSLLFSGGGNTEAFF | TGTGCCAGCAGTTTATTATTTTCAGGAGGGGGAAACACTGAAGCTTTCTTT
TRBJ1-2 | TRBV6-5 | . | . | CASRPGGRSYGYTF | TGTGCCAGCAGGCCGGGGGGCAGGAGTTATGGCTACACCTTC
TRBJ2-2 | TRBV7-9 | TRBD2 | . | CASSPGLVAPGELFF | TGTGCCAGCAGCCCGGGACTAGTGGCACCGGGGGAGCTGTTTTTT
TRBJ2-6 | TRBV4-1 | . | . | CASSPQQVSSGANVLTF | TGCGCCAGCAGCCCCCAGCAGGTGAGCTCTGGGGCCAACGTCCTGACTTTC
TRBJ1-5 | TRBV11-2 | . | . | CASSVDGNQPQHF | TGTGCCAGCAGCGTAGATGGCAATCAGCCCCAGCATTTT
TRBJ1-2 | TRBV2 | . | . | CASSEEQGVYGYTF | TGTGCCAGCAGTGAAGAACAGGGCGTCTATGGCTACACCTTC
TRBJ2-3 | TRBV30 | . | medium-sized | CAWSFGPPTTDTQYF | TGTGCCTGGAGCTTTGGACCTCCGACCACAGATACGCAGTATTTT
TRBJ1-6 | TRBV2 | . | . | CATSYDRDSPLHF | TGTGCCACATCATATGATCGGGATTCACCCCTCCACTTT
TRBJ1-2 | TRBV7-9 | . | . | CASTSAGGASANYGYTF | TGTGCCAGCACCTCCGCCGGGGGGGCGTCAGCTAACTATGGCTACACCTTC
TRBJ2-7 | TRBV5-6 | . | . | CASSLGRTEQYF | TGTGCCAGCAGCTTGGGTAGGACCGAGCAGTACTTC
TRBJ2-7 | TRBV27 | . | medium-sized | CASSFNFGAEQYF | TGTGCCAGCAGTTTCAATTTCGGGGCCGAGCAGTACTTC
TRBJ2-7 | TRBV4-1 | . | . | CASSQDLWAMKTYEQYF | TGCGCCAGCAGCCAAGACCTGTGGGCCATGAAGACCTACGAGCAGTACTTC
TRBJ1-2 | TRBV27 | . | . | CASSPGGQNYGYTF | TGTGCCAGCAGTCCCGGAGGACAGAACTATGGCTACACCTTC
TRBJ1-2 | TRBV9 | TRBD1 | . | CASSVDDRAYGYTF | TGTGCCAGCAGCGTAGATGACAGGGCCTATGGCTACACCTTC